Each of the 25 T cell receptor beta chains below was sequenced from the same sample in a study of lung T cells in sarcoidosis with Löfgren's syndrome. Each CDR3 protein gets one entry after TCRdb re-called the reads with MiXCR. The sample carries some 65,000 distinct CDR3 sequences, approximately 22% recorded once. The source material was CD4+ T cells from PBMCs. All receptors derive from a human donor with sarcoidosis (Löfgren's syndrome or another form), or a control subject (not recorded which).

At least ten counts were recorded for this clonotype. The chain has TRBV6-1 and TRBJ2-5, with D hard to call. V lost 5 bases and J 5 bases, leaving 12 bases between the germline ends. The CDR3 sequence is 13 residues long. CDR1 and CDR2 (germline): MNHNS, SASEGT. CDR3 sequence (DNA): TGTGCCAGCAGTCCCCGGGCCGTCGAGACCCAGTACTTC. Translating gives CASSPRAVETQYF.

This clonotype has at least ten counts. The gene calls are TRBV6-6 and TRBJ2-1, with unresolved D. Germline V lookup: CDR1 MNHNY, CDR2 SVGAGI (reference sequence). This CDR3 comprises 16 residues. Trimming removed 2 bases from V and 0 bases from J, with 11 bases in between. CDR3 in amino acids: CASSYKKVRSYNEQFF. The CDR3 coding sequence is TGTGCCAGCAGTTACAAGAAGGTCCGCTCCTACAATGAGCAGTTCTTC.

The J gene is TRBJ1-5, the V gene TRBV28, with D hard to call. The CDR3 totals 12 residues. CDR1 is MDHEN and CDR2 is SYDVKM in the germline V gene. V dropped 4 bases and J dropped 6 bases, with 7 bases sitting between them. The CDR3 DNA reads as TGTGCCAGCAGTTCCCTTCCTCAGCCCCAGCATTTT. It yields the protein CASSSLPQPQHF.

Points on this clonotype: A much larger clone lies one base from this, so it may be a read error. V usage is TRBV14 and J usage is TRBJ2-3; 7 bases fit TRBD2. Germline V gene lookup returns CDR1 SGHDN and CDR2 FVKESK. Germline trimming cut 4 bases from V and 10 bases from J; bases unmatched to any gene: 8. There are 13 residues in the CDR3. The CDR3 region is CASSREEAGAQYF. In DNA form, the CDR3 reads TGTGCCAGCAGCCGAGAAGAGGCGGGGGCGCAGTATTTT.

This clonotype showed up many times. The chain employs TRBV6-2 or TRBV6-3 and TRBJ2-5; weak D call: TRBD2 (6 bases). CDR3 size: 13 residues. With 4 bases removed from V and 3 bases from J, the gap between germline ends came to 9 bases. Germline CDR1 and CDR2: MNHEY and SVGEGT. CDR3 loop: CASSSGSEETQYF. CDR3 nucleotides: TGTGCCAGCAGTTCCGGGAGTGAAGAGACCCAGTACTTC.

The rearrangement uses TRBV5-1 and TRBJ2-7; perhaps TRBD2 as D (6 bases). Germline V gene data show CDR1 as SGHRS and CDR2 as YFSETQ. The CDR3 has 15 amino acids. The V gene lost 0 bases and the J gene lost 2 bases, with 12 bases spanning the gap. The CDR3 bases are TGCGCCAGCAGCTTGGCCCCGGGACTCACCTACGAGCAGTACGTC. It yields the protein CASSLAPGLTYEQYV.

This clonotype is a singleton in its sample. The junction and the germline gene differ at one end; a read error may be behind it. The chain employs TRBV25-1 and TRBJ1-2; unclear D gene. Germline lookup yields CDR1 MGHDK and CDR2 SYGVNS. This CDR3 comprises 16 residues. The CDR3 DNA reads TGTGCCAGCAGTGCCCCGAGTGACCGGCCACACTATAGCTACACCTTC. Amino acid sequence: CASSAPSDRPHYSYTF.

This clonotype came up many times. The V and J genes are TRBV10-3 and TRBJ2-2, with D tentatively TRBD1 or TRBD2 (5 bases each). The CDR3 runs 14 residues. Trimming left V 2 bases short and J 1 base short, with 5 bases between. CDR1 and CDR2 (germline): ENHRY, SYGVKD. The CDR3 DNA is TGTGCCATCAGTGAGGGGGGGAACACCGGGGAGCTGTTTTTT. This translates into CAISEGGNTGELFF.

This clonotype was counted only a few times. V usage is TRBV12-3 or TRBV12-4 and J usage is TRBJ1-2; 8 bases match TRBD1. CDR3 size: 13 residues. Trimming removed 5 bases from V and 7 bases from J; junction bases left unmatched: 6. CDR3 amino acids: CASSIGQGGGYTF. DNA for the CDR3: TGTGCCAGCAGTATCGGACAGGGTGGTGGCTACACCTTC.

CDR3 residues: CASSLIRGGTVYGYTF. In DNA, the CDR3 is TGTGCCAGCAGCCTTATAAGAGGCGGGACGGTCTATGGCTACACCTTC. The rearrangement joins TRBV7-9 to TRBJ1-2, with a tentative D call TRBD1 (5 bases). From germline, CDR1 is SEHNR and CDR2 FQNEAQ (reference sequence). The CDR3 contains 16 residues. The ends were cut back, 5 bases at V and 4 bases at J, with 20 bases in the middle.

This clonotype was detected ten times or more. This CDR3 reads CAISGNFPPTDTQYF. The CDR3 DNA sequence: TGTGCCATCAGTGGTAATTTTCCCCCCACAGATACGCAGTATTTT. This chain uses TRBV10-3 with TRBJ2-3; D remains unclear. The CDR3 is 15 residues long. The ends were cut back, 4 bases at V and 2 bases at J, with 13 bases in the middle. From germline, CDR1 is ENHRY and CDR2 SYGVKD.

As to this clonotype: The conserved closing phenylalanine or tryptophan is absent in this CDR3, likely reflecting a read error. This chain joins TRBV18 and TRBJ2-7, with 8 bases matching TRBD1. The CDR3 spans 14 residues. J lost 3 bases, V lost 2 bases, and 3 bases had no gene match. Germline V gene sequence: CDR1 KGHSH, CDR2 LQKENI. The CDR3 nucleotides read TGTGCCAGCTCACCAGGTACAGGGGGCTACGAGCAGTACTTA. It specifies CASSPGTGGYEQYL.

There are many counts of this clonotype. This sequence joins TRBV20-1 and TRBJ2-1; D is undetermined. V was cut by 3 bases and J by 0 bases, with 6 bases left in between. The CDR3 covers 13 residues. Germline CDR1 and CDR2: DFQATT and SNEGSKA (reference sequence). This CDR3 is CSASGPSYNEQFF. As DNA, the CDR3 is TGCAGTGCTAGCGGACCCTCCTACAATGAGCAGTTCTTC.

This clonotype was detected many times. This rearrangement joins TRBV6-1 to TRBJ2-1; 7 bases align to TRBD1. The CDR3 is made up of 15 amino acids. Germline V gene sequence: CDR1 MNHNS, CDR2 SASEGT. J lost 7 bases, V lost 6 bases, and 12 bases had no gene match. The CDR3 loop is CASRDTGATGNEQFF. The CDR3 nucleotides read TGTGCCAGCAGGGATACAGGGGCCACAGGGAATGAGCAGTTCTTC.

Judged by abundance, this clonotype is medium-sized (0.01 to 0.1%). The V and J genes are TRBV6-2 or TRBV6-3 and TRBJ1-1, with D unclear. The length of the CDR3 is 15 residues. Germline V gene lookup returns CDR1 MNHEY and CDR2 SVGEGT. Trimming stripped 4 bases from V and 0 bases from J, with 12 bases between. The CDR3 protein is CASSSQRPLNTEAFF. The CDR3 region has the DNA TGTGCCAGCAGTTCCCAGAGGCCGTTGAACACTGAAGCTTTCTTT.

Note on this clonotype: A much larger clone lies a single base off, so this may be a read error. The chain links TRBV28 to TRBJ1-5; D call uncertain. The CDR3 extends over 12 amino acids. Germline CDR1 is MDHEN and CDR2 is SYDVKM. V was trimmed by 1 base and J by 6 bases, leaving 4 bases between them. CDR3 loop: CASSLSCQPQHF. DNA of the CDR3: TGTGCCAGCAGTTTATCTTGTCAGCCCCAGCATTTT.

This clonotype appeared many times. V is TRBV20-1 and J is TRBJ2-4; perhaps TRBD2 as D (6 bases). Germline values: CDR1 DFQATT, CDR2 SNEGSKA (reference sequence). Trimming removed 5 bases from V and 0 bases from J, with 20 bases in between. The CDR3 totals 17 residues. The CDR3 is CSAQGTDYTLAKNIQYF. In DNA, the CDR3 is TGCAGTGCTCAAGGGACGGACTACACACTAGCCAAAAACATTCAGTACTTC.

This sequence joins TRBV20-1 and TRBJ2-1; 9 bases match TRBD1. This CDR3 spans 13 amino acids. CDR1 and CDR2 from the germline V gene are DFQATT and SNEGSKA (reference sequence). Trimming took 6 bases from V and 6 from J; bases not matched to a gene: 6. The chain's CDR3 is CSAPGQGINEQFF. CDR3 nucleotide sequence: TGCAGTGCACCGGGACAGGGAATCAATGAGCAGTTCTTC.

The chain employs TRBV5-4 and TRBJ2-1; D possibly corresponds to TRBD1 (6 bases). CDR1 is SGHNT and CDR2 is YYREEE in the germline V gene (reference sequence). The ends were cut back, 0 bases at V and 6 bases at J, with 13 bases in the middle. CDR3 length equals 15 residues. CDR3 amino acids: CASSLEQLQGNEQFF. DNA for the CDR3: TGTGCCAGCAGCTTGGAACAGTTACAGGGCAATGAGCAGTTCTTC.

V usage is TRBV3-1 and J usage is TRBJ1-1; no definite D call. CDR1 is LGHDT and CDR2 is YNNKEL in the germline V gene (reference sequence). The CDR3 consists of 14 residues. The V and J ends lost 3 bases and 0 bases respectively, with 8 bases between them. DNA for the CDR3: TGTGCCAGCAGCCATTCCCCGGTGAACACTGAAGCTTTCTTT. This encodes CASSHSPVNTEAFF.

This chain joins TRBV2 and TRBJ2-1, with D maybe TRBD2 (5 bases). V was shortened by 3 bases and J by 4 bases, with 13 bases between the two germline ends. The CDR3 has 15 amino acids. Germline loops: CDR1 SNHLY, CDR2 FYNNEI. CDR3 nucleotides: TGTGCCAGCAGTGAGACGGGATCGACTTACAATGAGCAGTTCTTC. It codes for CASSETGSTYNEQFF.

The chain has TRBV4-2 and TRBJ2-5; D not certain. This CDR3 has 14 amino acids. CDR1 and CDR2 (germline): LGHNA, YNFKEQ. The V and J ends lost 0 bases and 3 bases respectively, with 8 bases between them. The CDR3 is CASSQDLLKETQYF. The CDR3 bases are TGTGCCAGCAGCCAAGATCTCCTAAAAGAGACCCAGTACTTC.

This clonotype was detected many times. The chain joins TRBV5-4 to TRBJ1-2; 10 nucleotides align to TRBD1. Germline V gene sequence: CDR1 SGHNT, CDR2 YYREEE (reference sequence). The V segment lost 2 bases and the J segment 6 bases; nucleotides outside the gene matches: 13. The CDR3 runs 17 residues. CDR3 sequence: CASSLRDRGQFSDGYTF. In DNA form, the CDR3 reads TGTGCCAGCAGCTTACGGGACAGGGGTCAATTTTCGGATGGCTACACCTTC.

The chain uses TRBV24-1 and TRBJ2-1, with a possible D match to TRBD2 (5 bases). The germline gives CDR1 KGHDR, CDR2 SFDVKD. The CDR3 totals 14 residues. V lost 4 bases to trimming and J lost 12 bases, with 18 bases between them. Written as DNA, the CDR3 is TGTGCCACCAGTGACGCACCCCGGGGAAAAGGGCAGTTCTTC. This sequence encodes CATSDAPRGKGQFF.

This clonotype was seen repeatedly, ten times or more. The J gene is TRBJ2-5, the V gene TRBV15; TRBD2 matches at 7 bases. The CDR3 length is 15 residues. Germline V gene data show CDR1 as LNHNV and CDR2 as YYDKDF (reference sequence). Unmatched junction bases numbered 8, after V lost 2 bases and J lost 5 bases. This CDR3 reads CATSRLADPRETQYF. CDR3 nucleotide sequence: TGTGCCACCAGCAGACTAGCGGACCCAAGGGAGACCCAGTACTTC. The full variable domain, in which reference TRBV15 and TRBJ2-5 provide the parts outside the CDR3, is DAMVIQNPRYQVTQFGKPVTLSCSQTLNHNVMYWYQQKSSQAPKLLFHYYDKDFNNEADTPDNFQSRRPNTSFCFLDIRSPGLGDTAMYLCATSRLADPRETQYFGPGTRLLVL.